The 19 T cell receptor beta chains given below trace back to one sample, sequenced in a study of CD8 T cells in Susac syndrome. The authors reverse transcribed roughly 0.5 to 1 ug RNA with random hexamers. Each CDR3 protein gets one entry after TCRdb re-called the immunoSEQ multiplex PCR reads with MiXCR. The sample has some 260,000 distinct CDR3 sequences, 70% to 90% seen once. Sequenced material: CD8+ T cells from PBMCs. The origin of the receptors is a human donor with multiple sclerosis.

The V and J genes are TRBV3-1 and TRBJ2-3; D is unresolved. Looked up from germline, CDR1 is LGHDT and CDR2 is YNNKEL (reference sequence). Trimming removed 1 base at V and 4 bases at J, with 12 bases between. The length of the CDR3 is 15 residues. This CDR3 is CASSQVGGRADTQYF. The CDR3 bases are TGTGCCAGCAGCCAAGTCGGTGGGCGCGCAGATACGCAGTATTTT.

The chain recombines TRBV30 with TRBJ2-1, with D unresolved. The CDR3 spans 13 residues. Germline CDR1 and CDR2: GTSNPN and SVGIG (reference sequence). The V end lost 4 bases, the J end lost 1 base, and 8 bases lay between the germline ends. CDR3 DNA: TGTGCCTGGACACCGATATCCTACAATGAGCAGTTCTTC. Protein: CAWTPISYNEQFF.

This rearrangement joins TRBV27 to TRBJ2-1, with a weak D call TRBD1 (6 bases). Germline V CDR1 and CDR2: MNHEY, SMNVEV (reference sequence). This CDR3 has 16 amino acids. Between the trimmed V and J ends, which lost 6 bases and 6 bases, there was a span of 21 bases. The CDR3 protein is CASRPLNRESINEQFF. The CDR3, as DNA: TGTGCCAGCAGGCCTCTCAACAGGGAGAGTATCAATGAGCAGTTCTTC.

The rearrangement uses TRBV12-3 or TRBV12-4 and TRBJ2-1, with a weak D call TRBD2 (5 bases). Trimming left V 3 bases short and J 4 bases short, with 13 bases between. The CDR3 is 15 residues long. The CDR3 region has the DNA TGTGCCAGCAGTTTTCACAGCGGCGCGTACAATGAGCAGTTCTTC. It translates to CASSFHSGAYNEQFF.

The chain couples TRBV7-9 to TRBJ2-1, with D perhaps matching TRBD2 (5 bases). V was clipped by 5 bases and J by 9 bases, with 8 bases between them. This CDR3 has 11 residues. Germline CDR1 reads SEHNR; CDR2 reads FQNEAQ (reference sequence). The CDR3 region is CASSRGGEQFF. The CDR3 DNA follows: TGTGCCAGCAGCCGAGGAGGTGAGCAGTTCTTC.

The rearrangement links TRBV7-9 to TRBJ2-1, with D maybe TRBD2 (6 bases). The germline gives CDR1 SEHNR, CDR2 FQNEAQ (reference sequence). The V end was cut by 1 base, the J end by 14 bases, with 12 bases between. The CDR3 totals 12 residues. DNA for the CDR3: TGTGCCAGCAGCTTAGGCGCCGGGAGAGAGTTCTTC. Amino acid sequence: CASSLGAGREFF.

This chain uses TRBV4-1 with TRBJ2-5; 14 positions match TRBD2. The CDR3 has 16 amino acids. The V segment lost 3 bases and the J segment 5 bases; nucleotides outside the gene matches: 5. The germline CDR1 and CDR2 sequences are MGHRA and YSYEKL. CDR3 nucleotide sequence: TGCGCCAGCAGCCAGACTAGCGGGAGGGCCGGGGAGACCCAGTACTTC. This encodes CASSQTSGRAGETQYF.

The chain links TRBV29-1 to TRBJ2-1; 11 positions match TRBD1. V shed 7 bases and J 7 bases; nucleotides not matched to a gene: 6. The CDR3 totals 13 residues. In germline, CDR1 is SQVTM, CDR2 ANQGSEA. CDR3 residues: CSGGGQGGNEQFF. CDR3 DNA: TGCAGCGGCGGGGGACAGGGGGGGAATGAGCAGTTCTTC.

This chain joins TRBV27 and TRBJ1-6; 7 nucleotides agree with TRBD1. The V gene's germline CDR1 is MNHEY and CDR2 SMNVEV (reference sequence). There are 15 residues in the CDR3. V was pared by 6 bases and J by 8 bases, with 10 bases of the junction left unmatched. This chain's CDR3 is CASSITGEGYSPLHF. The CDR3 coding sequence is TGTGCCAGCAGCATAACAGGGGAAGGATATTCACCCCTCCACTTT.

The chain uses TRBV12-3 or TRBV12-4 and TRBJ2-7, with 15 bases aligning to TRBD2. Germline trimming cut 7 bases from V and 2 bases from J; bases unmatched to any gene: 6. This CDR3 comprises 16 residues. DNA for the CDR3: TGTGCCAGCACCCGGACTAGCGGGAGGGCCGCCTACGAGCAGTACTTC. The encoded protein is CASTRTSGRAAYEQYF.

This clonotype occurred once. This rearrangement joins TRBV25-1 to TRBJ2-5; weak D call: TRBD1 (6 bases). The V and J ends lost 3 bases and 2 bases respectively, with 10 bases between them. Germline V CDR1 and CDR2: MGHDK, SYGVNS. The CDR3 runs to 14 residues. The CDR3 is CASSDSGQQETQYF. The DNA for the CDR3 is TGTGCCAGCAGTGACTCGGGACAACAAGAGACCCAGTACTTC.

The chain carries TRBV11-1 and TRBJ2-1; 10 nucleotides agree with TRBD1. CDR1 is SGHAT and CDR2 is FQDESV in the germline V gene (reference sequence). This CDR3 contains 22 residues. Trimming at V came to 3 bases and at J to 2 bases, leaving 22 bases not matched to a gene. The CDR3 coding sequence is TGTGCCAGCAGCTTGTTGACTCAAGTCCGGGACAGGGGAGGATTTACCTACAATGAGCAGTTCTTC. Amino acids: CASSLLTQVRDRGGFTYNEQFF.

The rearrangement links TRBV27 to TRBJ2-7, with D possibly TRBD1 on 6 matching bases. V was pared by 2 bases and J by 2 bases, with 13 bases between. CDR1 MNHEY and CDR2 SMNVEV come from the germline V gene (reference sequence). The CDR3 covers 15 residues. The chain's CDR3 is CASSLGAGVAYEQYF. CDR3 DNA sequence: TGTGCCAGCAGTTTAGGGGCAGGGGTTGCCTACGAGCAGTACTTC.

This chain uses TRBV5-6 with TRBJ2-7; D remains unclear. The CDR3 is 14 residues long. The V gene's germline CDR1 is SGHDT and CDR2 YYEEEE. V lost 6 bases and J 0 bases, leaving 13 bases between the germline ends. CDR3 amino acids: CASNLGALSYEQYF. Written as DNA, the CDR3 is TGTGCCAGCAATTTAGGCGCCCTCTCCTACGAGCAGTACTTC.

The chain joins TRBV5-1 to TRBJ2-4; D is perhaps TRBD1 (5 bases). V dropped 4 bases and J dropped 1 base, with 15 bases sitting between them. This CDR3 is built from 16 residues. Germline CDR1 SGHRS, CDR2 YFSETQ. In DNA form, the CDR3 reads TGCGCCAGCAGCACCAAAGGGGAATGGGCCAAAAACATTCAGTACTTC. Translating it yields CASSTKGEWAKNIQYF.

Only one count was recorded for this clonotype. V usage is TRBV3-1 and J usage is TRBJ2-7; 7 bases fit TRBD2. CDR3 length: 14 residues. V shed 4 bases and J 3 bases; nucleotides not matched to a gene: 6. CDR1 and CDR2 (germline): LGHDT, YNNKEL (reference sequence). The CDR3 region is CASSRLTSIYEQYF. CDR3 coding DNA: TGTGCCAGCAGCCGGTTGACTAGCATCTACGAGCAGTACTTC.

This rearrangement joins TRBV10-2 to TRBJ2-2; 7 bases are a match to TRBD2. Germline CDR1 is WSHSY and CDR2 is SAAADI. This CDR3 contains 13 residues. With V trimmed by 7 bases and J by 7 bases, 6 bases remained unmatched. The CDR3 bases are TGCGCCAGCATGACTAGCATCGTCGGGGAGCTGTTTTTT. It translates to CASMTSIVGELFF.

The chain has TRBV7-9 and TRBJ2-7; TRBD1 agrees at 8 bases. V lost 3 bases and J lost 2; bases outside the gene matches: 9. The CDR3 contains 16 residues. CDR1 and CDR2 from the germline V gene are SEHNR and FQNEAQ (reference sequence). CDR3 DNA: TGTGCCAGCAGCTTCGACAGGGGATCCCTCCCCTACGAGCAGTACTTC. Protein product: CASSFDRGSLPYEQYF. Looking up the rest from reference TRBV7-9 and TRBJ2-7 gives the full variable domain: DTGVSQNPRHKITKRGQNVTFRCDPISEHNRLYWYRQTLGQGPEFLTYFQNEAQLEKSRLLSDRFSAERPKGSFSTLEIQRTEQGDSAMYLCASSFDRGSLPYEQYFGPGTRLTVT.

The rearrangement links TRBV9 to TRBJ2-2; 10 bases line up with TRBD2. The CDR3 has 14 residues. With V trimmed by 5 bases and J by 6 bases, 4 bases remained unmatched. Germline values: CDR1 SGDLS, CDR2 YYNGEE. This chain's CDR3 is CASRAGGPAGELFF. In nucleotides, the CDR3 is TGTGCCAGCAGAGCGGGAGGGCCCGCCGGGGAGCTGTTTTTT.